The source of this T cell receptor beta chain is a study of blood T cell repertoires in COVID-19. In the study overall: The study drew acute and convalescent COVID-19 samples from the United States, Italy and Spain. T cells, B-cell-depleted T cells, or PBMCs provided the cDNA or gDNA that served as material.

This CDR3 has 16 residues. The trim removed 3 bases at V and 2 bases at J, leaving 9 bases unmatched. In germline, CDR1 is SGHAT, CDR2 FQNNGV. Authors' methods: Reference gene primer amplification in the assay estimated nucleated cell counts. The data were produced by immunoSEQ multiplex PCR, yet TCRdb's version contains in-frame clones alone and is incomplete. The V and J calls and the clone size are those of that table, but D and trimming were determined from the DNA. The data contain about 61,000 clones, about 86% of them singletons. This sequence originates from a woman aged 80 or over with active COVID-19. The V call is TRBV11-2, the J call TRBJ2-7, with 8 bases identical to TRBD2. Sequenced material: peripheral blood. CDR3 residues: CASSFGGGTVPYEQYF. The CDR3 DNA sequence: TGTGCCAGCAGCTTCGGGGGGGGGACGGTCCCCTACGAGCAGTACTTC.